This T cell receptor (beta chain) was retrieved from a study of cytomegalovirus exposure and HLA in healthy donors. Note on this clone: Its cognate antigen is unknown.

Findings and limits, study-wide: Segments of the TCR beta V type were, in most cases, productive about 90% or about 30% of the time in an earlier analysis.

There are 14 residues in the CDR3. Germline CDR1 reads LNHDA; CDR2 reads SQIVND (reference sequence). V gave up 10 bases and J gave up 5 bases; unmatched junction bases: 4. Use of 60 Vbeta and 13 Jbeta primers characterized the PCR. Sequenced by immunoSEQ multiplex PCR; TCRdb stores in-frame clones only, minus some. The data contain around 180,000 clones, 79% of them seen just once; the ten biggest clones take up roughly 1.6%. V gene TRBV19 combines with J gene TRBJ2-2, with 13 bases matching TRBD2. This clonotype was sampled from a woman aged 45-59 years in good health and CMV-seronegative. Material for sequencing was PBMCs. CDR3 nucleotides: TGTGCCATTTCGACTAGCGGGAGGACCGGGGAGCTGTTTTTT. This sequence encodes CAISTSGRTGELFF.